Below, 25 T cell receptor beta chains from the same sample are listed, as sequenced in a study of blood T cells in healthy people across ages. The use of a sample-barcoded 5' primer and a J-beta primer mix characterized a second PCR of roughly 6 to 11 cycles. TCRdb independently ran MiXCR on the 5' RACE reads; one entry per CDR3 protein. The table has 850,000 to 1,000,000 distinct CDR3 sequences, 40% to 60% seen once. Input material: blood. The receptors come from a man under 40 in good health.

The chain combines TRBV7-2 with TRBJ1-6, with TRBD1 matching 7 bases. This CDR3 comprises 13 residues. The germline V gene has CDR1 SGHTA and CDR2 FQGNSA. J gave up 7 bases and V 11 bases, and 8 bases lay outside the gene matches. CDR3 loop: CASTNRGNSPLHF. The CDR3 DNA is TGTGCCTCAACGAACAGGGGAAATTCACCCCTCCACTTT. Filled out from reference TRBV7-2 and TRBJ1-6, the complete variable domain reads GAGVSQSPSNKVTEKGKDVELRCDPISGHTALYWYRQSLGQGLEFLIYFQGNSAPDKSGLPSDRFSAERTGGSVSTLTIQRTQQEDSAVYLCASTNRGNSPLHFGNGTRLTVT.

CDR3 bases: TGTGCCAGCAGCTTGTCGTTGGGGGCGCGGGGCAATCAGCCCCAGCATTTT. Protein product: CASSLSLGARGNQPQHF. This chain uses TRBV5-6 with TRBJ1-5; possibly TRBD1 for D (6 bases). CDR1 is SGHDT, CDR2 YYEEEE, per germline. V lost 1 base, J lost 2 bases, and 16 bases lay in between. The CDR3 loop spans 17 amino acids.

V usage is TRBV20-1 and J usage is TRBJ2-1; D perhaps matches TRBD2 (7 bases). The V end lost 6 bases, the J end lost 5 bases, and 11 bases lay between the germline ends. The germline V gene has CDR1 DFQATT and CDR2 SNEGSKA (reference sequence). The CDR3 length is 12 residues. The CDR3 protein is CSAPRGHNEQFF. The DNA of the CDR3 is TGCAGTGCCCCGCGGGGGCACAATGAGCAGTTCTTC.

This clonotype was counted ten times or more. The chain is built from TRBV6-6 and TRBJ2-1; 8 nucleotides agree with TRBD2. J lost 0 bases, V lost 5 bases, and 3 bases had no gene match. Germline lookup yields CDR1 MNHNY and CDR2 SVGAGI (reference sequence). There are 15 residues in the CDR3. Here the CDR3 DNA reads TGTGCCAGCAGTCCCGGGACTAGCTCCTACAATGAGCAGTTCTTC. Amino acid sequence: CASSPGTSSYNEQFF.

This clonotype was found a few times. The genes are TRBV3-1 and TRBJ2-2, with D perhaps assigned TRBD1 or TRBD2 (5 bases each). The germline V and J ends were trimmed by 3 bases and 1 base, with 6 bases remaining between them. This CDR3 region has 14 residues. The germline V gene encodes CDR1 LGHDT and CDR2 YNNKEL (reference sequence). The CDR3 DNA sequence: TGTGCCAGCAGCCAGGGGGTGAACACCGGGGAGCTGTTTTTT. It is translated as CASSQGVNTGELFF.

V is TRBV3-1 and J is TRBJ2-7; 7 bases are a match to TRBD1. The CDR3 has 13 residues. V was clipped by 3 bases and J by 6 bases; unmatched bases: 5. The germline gives CDR1 LGHDT, CDR2 YNNKEL (reference sequence). The CDR3 protein is CASSHRQGSEQYF. The CDR3 region has the DNA TGTGCCAGCAGCCACCGACAGGGAAGCGAGCAGTACTTC.

The CDR3 coding sequence is TGCAGTGCTACCCAGCGGGAGCCCTACGAGCAGTACTTC. It yields the protein CSATQREPYEQYF. This rearrangement joins TRBV20-1 to TRBJ2-7; 8 nucleotides align to TRBD2. The junction had 4 bases not matched to a gene; V was cut back by 4 bases and J by 2 bases. The CDR3 is 13 residues long. Germline loops: CDR1 DFQATT, CDR2 SNEGSKA (reference sequence).

The J gene is TRBJ2-5, the V gene TRBV20-1, with D possibly being TRBD2 (6 bases). Judging by the DNA end, TRBJ2-7 fits better; the J call may be wrong. Germline V gene lookup returns CDR1 DFQATT and CDR2 SNEGSKA (reference sequence). This CDR3 contains 14 residues. CDR3 in DNA: TGCAGTGCCCAGCTGGGGCAGGGAGGCTACGAGCAGTACTTC. Translating gives CSAQLGQGGYEQYF.

V and J are TRBV18 and TRBJ2-7, with a tentative D call TRBD1 (6 bases). The CDR3 is 12 residues long. Germline CDR1 reads KGHSH; CDR2 reads LQKENI. V lost 8 bases and J 2 bases, leaving 10 bases between the germline ends. CDR3: CASNGQTYEQYF. The DNA of the CDR3 is TGTGCCAGCAATGGACAGACCTACGAGCAGTACTTC.

The chain employs TRBV12-3 or TRBV12-4 and TRBJ1-5, with D uncertain. This CDR3 is 13 amino acids long. The germline V and J ends were trimmed by 6 bases and 7 bases, with 13 bases remaining between them. Written as DNA, the CDR3 is TGTGCCAGCAGCACTGCTATGGGGCAGCCCCAGCATTTT. Translated: CASSTAMGQPQHF.

The chain is built from TRBV20-1 and TRBJ1-2; TRBD1 is a possible D gene (6 bases). Germline-derived CDR1 and CDR2 are DFQATT and SNEGSKA (reference sequence). The CDR3 runs to 15 residues. V was cut by 3 bases and J by 2 bases, with 16 bases left in between. In nucleotides, the CDR3 is TGCAGTGCTAGGAGGGGGAGCGAAAACAACTATGGCTACACCTTC. It specifies CSARRGSENNYGYTF.

In its sample, this clonotype was seen a few times. V gene TRBV4-2 combines with J gene TRBJ1-1, with D unclear. The CDR3 has 15 residues. CDR1 LGHNA and CDR2 YNFKEQ come from the germline V gene. V lost 1 base and J lost 2, with 11 bases in between. Here the CDR3 DNA reads TGTGCCAGCAGCCAAGTCTTCTTTTCTAACACTGAAGCTTTCTTT. This sequence encodes CASSQVFFSNTEAFF.

This clonotype was detected a few times. The CDR3 spells CASSLTANTGELFF. The DNA for the CDR3 is TGTGCCAGCAGCTTGACGGCGAACACCGGGGAGCTGTTTTTT. The chain employs TRBV12-3 or TRBV12-4 and TRBJ2-2, with D hard to call. This CDR3 has 14 amino acids. The V and J ends lost 6 bases and 0 bases respectively, with 8 bases between them.

The rearrangement joins TRBV15 to TRBJ2-3, with 8 bases aligning to TRBD1. The CDR3 extends over 15 amino acids. CDR1 LNHNV and CDR2 YYDKDF come from the germline V gene (reference sequence). J was trimmed by 2 bases and V by 5 bases; bases with no gene match: 6. The CDR3 sequence is CATSSGTGSTDTQYF. The CDR3 DNA reads TGTGCCACCAGCTCAGGGACAGGCTCCACAGATACGCAGTATTTT.

A few counts support this clonotype. V is TRBV5-1 and J is TRBJ2-1; no reliable D call. The CDR3 consists of 14 residues. Germline lookup yields CDR1 SGHRS and CDR2 YFSETQ. Deletions cut 1 base from V and 5 bases from J, with 10 bases between. The CDR3, as DNA: TGCGCCAGCAGCTTGCAGTACCCCAACAATGAGCAGTTCTTC. Encoded protein: CASSLQYPNNEQFF.

The chain joins TRBV4-1 to TRBJ2-1; D uncertain. The CDR3 has 15 residues. Per the germline V gene, CDR1 is MGHRA and CDR2 is YSYEKL. Trimming took off 1 base at V and 3 bases at J, with 10 bases between the two ends. The CDR3 here is CASSQGVRGYNEQFF. CDR3 bases: TGCGCCAGCAGCCAAGGGGTAAGAGGCTACAATGAGCAGTTCTTC.

The chain has TRBV4-1 and TRBJ1-1; tentative D call: TRBD1 (5 bases). CDR3 size: 15 residues. Trimming took 1 base from V and 4 from J, leaving 13 bases between them. Germline V gene sequence: CDR1 MGHRA, CDR2 YSYEKL. DNA of the CDR3: TGCGCCAGCAGCCAAGGCACTCAGGGACGCACTGAAGCTTTCTTT. This sequence encodes CASSQGTQGRTEAFF.

The rearrangement uses TRBV12-3 or TRBV12-4 and TRBJ2-5; 10 nucleotides line up with TRBD1. Near its end, the DNA agrees better with TRBJ2-7, so the J call may be wrong. This CDR3 spans 14 amino acids. The DNA of the CDR3 is TGTGCCAGCAGTTTCCGACAGGGGGCTTCCGAGCAGTACTTC. Its translation is CASSFRQGASEQYF.

The rearrangement links TRBV5-1 to TRBJ2-2, with D maybe TRBD2 (6 bases). CDR1 SGHRS and CDR2 YFSETQ come from the germline V gene. Trimming left V 2 bases short and J 0 bases short, with 11 bases between. This CDR3 spans 16 amino acids. CDR3 nucleotides: TGCGCCAGCAGCTTCAGTAGCGGAGCGAACACCGGGGAGCTGTTTTTT. This translates into CASSFSSGANTGELFF.

This clonotype was found a few times. The chain links TRBV28 to TRBJ2-4; TRBD2 is a possible D gene (6 bases). The V gene's germline CDR1 is MDHEN and CDR2 SYDVKM. CDR3 length: 16 residues. Between the trimmed V and J ends, which lost 3 bases and 1 base, there was a span of 13 bases. CDR3 DNA sequence: TGTGCCAGCAGTTTCCCGGGAGTGGTTGCCAAAAACATTCAGTACTTC. It codes for CASSFPGVVAKNIQYF.

This clonotype turned up a few times. The gene calls are TRBV12-3 or TRBV12-4 and TRBJ1-5; TRBD1 agrees at 10 bases. The CDR3 runs to 14 residues. V was clipped by 5 bases and J by 6 bases; unmatched bases: 4. CDR3 nucleotide sequence: TGTGCCAGCAGTATCGGACAGGGGGTTCAGCCCCAGCATTTT. Encoded protein: CASSIGQGVQPQHF.

This clonotype was detected a few times. The chain is built from TRBV10-3 and TRBJ2-3; D may be TRBD2 (5 bases). Per the germline V gene, CDR1 is ENHRY and CDR2 is SYGVKD. Trimming shortened V by 0 bases and J by 4 bases, and 14 bases separated the two germline ends. CDR3 length equals 16 residues. CDR3 in DNA: TGTGCCATCAGTGAGTCTAGGACCGGGGTGGCAGATACGCAGTATTTT. Amino acids: CAISESRTGVADTQYF.

J is TRBJ1-5 and V is TRBV20-1; no firm D call. CDR3 size: 16 residues. V gave up 0 bases and J gave up 0 bases, with 12 bases separating them. CDR1 is DFQATT, CDR2 SNEGSKA, per germline (reference sequence). The CDR3 DNA sequence: TGCAGTGCTAGAGAGCTCGAGGGCGGTAGCAATCAGCCCCAGCATTTT. This sequence encodes CSARELEGGSNQPQHF.

The chain combines TRBV29-1 with TRBJ2-4; D perhaps matches TRBD2 (5 bases). The DNA end lines up better with TRBJ2-5; the J call may be wrong. Germline values: CDR1 SQVTM, CDR2 ANQGSEA. The CDR3 has 12 residues. The CDR3, as DNA: TGCAGCGCCGGGGATGGAGGAGAGACCCAGTACTTC. Translated: CSAGDGGETQYF.

The chain employs TRBV24-1 and TRBJ2-3, with D maybe TRBD1 (6 bases). The ends were cut back, 7 bases at V and 3 bases at J, with 13 bases in the middle. In germline, CDR1 is KGHDR, CDR2 SFDVKD. The CDR3 is made up of 14 amino acids. The CDR3 sequence is CATRGAGETDTQYF. For the CDR3, the DNA is TGTGCCACCAGGGGAGCAGGGGAGACAGATACGCAGTATTTT.